Listed below are T cell receptor beta chains from one sample, sequenced in a study of identifying expanded T cells in peripheral blood. Libraries were prepared by immunoSEQ multiplex PCR; TCRdb keeps only in-frame clonotypes and omits some of them. The sample shows roughly 90,000 clones, around 83% of them seen only once. The specimen sequenced was blood. All receptors come from a person aged 18 to 75 in good health. Each CDR3 is given with its conserved first and last residue. D genes are given only for firm matches. Rows give clone size only sometimes, using once, few, many, or a class for an expanded clone.

j_call clone_size v_call d_call cdr3_nt cdr3_aa
TRBJ1-2 . TRBV2 TRBD1 TGTGCCAGCAGGACAGGGGCTGGCTACACCTTC CASRTGAGYTF
TRBJ2-2 . TRBV11-3 . TGTGCCAGCAGCCCCTTTGGGGGGGAGCTGTTTTTT CASSPFGGELFF
TRBJ2-3 . TRBV5-6 TRBD1 TGTGCCAGCAGCTGGAGATCCACAGGGGGCGCCCCTAGCACAGATACGCAGTATTTT CASSWRSTGGAPSTDTQYF
TRBJ1-2 few TRBV7-9 TRBD1 TGTGCCAGCAGCTTATCCGGGACAGGGACCTATGGCTACACCTTC CASSLSGTGTYGYTF
TRBJ1-6 . TRBV6-6 . TGTGCCAGCCTCGAACAGGGTTCCTATAATTCACCCCTCCACTTT CASLEQGSYNSPLHF
TRBJ2-5 once TRBV11-1 . TGTGCCAGCAGCCCAGGGGAGACCCAGTACTTC CASSPGETQYF
TRBJ1-1 . TRBV19 TRBD1 TGTGCCAGTAGTATAACGAGGACAGGGGAAAGGACTTTCTTT CASSITRTGERTFF
TRBJ1-1 . TRBV10-1 . TGCGCCAGCAGTGAGTCGGGGCGGCTTGAAGCTTTCTTT CASSESGRLEAFF
TRBJ1-6 once TRBV6-4 TRBD1 TGTGCCAGCAGTGACGATCGGGACAGATTTAGCTCCTATAATTCACCCCTCCACTTT CASSDDRDRFSSYNSPLHF
TRBJ1-2 . TRBV2 TRBD1 TGTGCCAGCAGTCCGGGACAGGGAGCTAACTATGGCTACACCTTC CASSPGQGANYGYTF
TRBJ2-3 . TRBV7-2 . TGTGCCAGCAGCTTAAGGCAGGGCAGGGCAGATACGCAGTATTTT CASSLRQGRADTQYF
TRBJ2-7 few TRBV18 . TGTGCCAGCTCACGGGGGGCTCAAACCTACGAGCAGTACTTC CASSRGAQTYEQYF
TRBJ1-2 many TRBV7-2 . TGTGCCAGCAGCTTTTTGATGTCTTCGGGCGGCTACACCTTC CASSFLMSSGGYTF
TRBJ1-3 . TRBV19 TRBD1 TGTGCCAGTAGTATAGAGCGGGACAGTGGAAACACCATATATTTT CASSIERDSGNTIYF
TRBJ2-7 once TRBV6-1 . TGTGCCAGCACTAAATGGGGCGGCGAGCAGTACTTC CASTKWGGEQYF
TRBJ1-2 . TRBV12-5 . TGTGCTAGTGGCCGGGACTTGGAGTATGGCTACACCTTC CASGRDLEYGYTF
TRBJ2-3 . TRBV19 TRBD2 TGTGCCAGTAGTAACCCCGGACTAGCGGGGGGGACAGATACGCAGTATTTT CASSNPGLAGGTDTQYF
TRBJ1-6 . TRBV6-5 . TGTGCCAGCAACCACGACGGGTGGATTAATTCACCCCTCCACTTT CASNHDGWINSPLHF